This T cell receptor (beta chain) was identified during a study of cytomegalovirus exposure and HLA in healthy donors. Study summary: There were roughly 80 million unique TCRs (from HLA-typed donors) in an early data release. Overall study results and limits: Being productive about 90% or about 30% of the time was typical of most TCR beta V segments in an earlier analysis. Sequences of the TCR beta chain were said to predict the HLA-A and HLA-B alleles of most subjects accurately. V- and J-gene trimming of TCR beta was linked (in a later analysis) to a missense DCLRE1C variant.

With regard to this clone: The antigen is not known.

PCR was performed using 60 Vbeta and 13 Jbeta primers. Only in-frame clones appear in the TCRdb table, and some are missing; sequencing was by immunoSEQ multiplex PCR. Of some 89,000 clones in the sample, about three quarters were seen once. Germline-derived CDR1 and CDR2 are SNHLY and FYNNEI. CDR3 length: 15 residues. Trimming stripped 7 bases from V and 8 bases from J, with 23 bases between. Sequencing input: PBMCs. The genes are TRBV2 and TRBJ1-2; D unresolved. This TCR was recovered from a man aged 55 to 70 in good health and CMV-seronegative. CDR3 residues: CASISGSLLPHGYTF. CDR3 DNA sequence: TGTGCCAGCATTTCGGGGAGCCTCCTTCCTCACGGCTACACCTTC.